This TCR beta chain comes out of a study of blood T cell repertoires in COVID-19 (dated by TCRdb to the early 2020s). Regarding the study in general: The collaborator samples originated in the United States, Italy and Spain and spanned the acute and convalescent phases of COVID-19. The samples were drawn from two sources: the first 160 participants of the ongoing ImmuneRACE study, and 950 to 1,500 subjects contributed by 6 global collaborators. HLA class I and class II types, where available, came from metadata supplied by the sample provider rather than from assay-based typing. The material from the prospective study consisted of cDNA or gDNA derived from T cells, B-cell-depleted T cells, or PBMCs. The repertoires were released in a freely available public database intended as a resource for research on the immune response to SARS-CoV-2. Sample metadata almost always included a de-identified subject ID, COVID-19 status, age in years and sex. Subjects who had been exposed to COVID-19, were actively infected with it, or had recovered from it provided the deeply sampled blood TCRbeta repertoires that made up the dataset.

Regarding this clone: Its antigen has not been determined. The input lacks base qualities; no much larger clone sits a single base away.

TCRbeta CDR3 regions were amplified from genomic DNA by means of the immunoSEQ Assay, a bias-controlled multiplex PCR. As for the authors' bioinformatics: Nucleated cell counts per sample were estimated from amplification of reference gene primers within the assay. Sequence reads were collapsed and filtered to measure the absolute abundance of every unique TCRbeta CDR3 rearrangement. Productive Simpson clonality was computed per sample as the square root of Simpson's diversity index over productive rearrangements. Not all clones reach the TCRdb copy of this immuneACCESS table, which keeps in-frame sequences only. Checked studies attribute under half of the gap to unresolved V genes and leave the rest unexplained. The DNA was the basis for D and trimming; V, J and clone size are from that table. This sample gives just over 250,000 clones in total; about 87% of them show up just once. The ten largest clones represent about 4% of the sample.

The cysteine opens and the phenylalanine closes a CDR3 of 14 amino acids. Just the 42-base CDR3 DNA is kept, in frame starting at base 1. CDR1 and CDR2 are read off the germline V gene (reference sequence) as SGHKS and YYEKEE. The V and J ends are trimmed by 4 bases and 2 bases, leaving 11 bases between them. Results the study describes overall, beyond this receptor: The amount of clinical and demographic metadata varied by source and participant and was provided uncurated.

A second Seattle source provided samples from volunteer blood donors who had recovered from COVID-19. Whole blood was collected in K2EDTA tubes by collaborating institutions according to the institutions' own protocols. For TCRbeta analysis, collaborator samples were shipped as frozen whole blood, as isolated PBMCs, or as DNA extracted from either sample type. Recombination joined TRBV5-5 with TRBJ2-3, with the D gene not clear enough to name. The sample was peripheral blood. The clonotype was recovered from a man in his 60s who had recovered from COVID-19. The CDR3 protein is CASSADTSTDTQYF. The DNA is TGTGCCAGCAGCGCCGACACGTCCACAGATACGCAGTATTTT.